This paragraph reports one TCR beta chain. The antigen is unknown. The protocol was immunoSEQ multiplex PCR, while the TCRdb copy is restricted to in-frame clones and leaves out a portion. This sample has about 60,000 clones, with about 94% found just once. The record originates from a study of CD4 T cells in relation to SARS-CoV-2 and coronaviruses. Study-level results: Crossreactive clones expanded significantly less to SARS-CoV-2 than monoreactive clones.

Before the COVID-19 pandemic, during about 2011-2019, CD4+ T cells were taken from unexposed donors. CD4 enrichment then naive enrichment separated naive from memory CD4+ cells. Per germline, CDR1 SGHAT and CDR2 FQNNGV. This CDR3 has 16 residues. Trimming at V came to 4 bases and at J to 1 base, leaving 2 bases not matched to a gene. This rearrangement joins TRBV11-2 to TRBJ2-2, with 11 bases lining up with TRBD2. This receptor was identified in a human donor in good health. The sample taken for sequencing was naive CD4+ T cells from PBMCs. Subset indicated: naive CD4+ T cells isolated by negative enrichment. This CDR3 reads CASSSLAGENTGELFF. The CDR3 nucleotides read TGTGCCAGCAGCTCACTAGCGGGAGAGAACACCGGGGAGCTGTTTTTT.